A single sample is the source of the 12 T cell receptor beta chains below, sequenced in a study of OX40 agonist ivuxolimab in advanced cancers. Libraries were prepared by immunoSEQ multiplex PCR; TCRdb keeps only in-frame clonotypes and omits some of them. This table holds about 27,000 clones, approximately 85% found once. The sequenced sample was CD4+ or CD8+ T cells sorted from blood, obtained in a trial of the OX40 agonist ivuxolimab. The origin of the receptors is an adult with an advanced solid tumor such as melanoma, head and neck, liver or kidney cancer.

The chain carries TRBV28 and TRBJ2-7; the match to TRBD2 covers 13 bases. CDR3 length: 14 residues. Germline CDR1 MDHEN, CDR2 SYDVKM. With 6 bases clipped from V and 2 bases from J, the junction kept 1 base outside the gene matches. The CDR3 bases are TGTGCCAGCAGCGGACTAGCGGGGGCCTACGAGCAGTACTTC. As protein: CASSGLAGAYEQYF.

This chain joins TRBV28 and TRBJ2-1; no firm D call. The CDR3 runs to 11 residues. The V gene lost 2 bases and the J gene lost 10 bases, with 6 bases spanning the gap. Germline V gene data show CDR1 as MDHEN and CDR2 as SYDVKM. DNA for the CDR3: TGTGCCAGCAGTTTAGCGGAGGAGCAGTTCTTC. It specifies CASSLAEEQFF.

The chain employs TRBV30 and TRBJ2-7; 7 positions match TRBD2. Trimming at V came to 0 bases and at J to 2 bases, leaving 7 bases not matched to a gene. Per germline, CDR1 GTSNPN and CDR2 SVGIG (reference sequence). The CDR3 is 15 amino acids. The CDR3 region has the DNA TGTGCCTGGAGTGTTATATGGGGGGGGACCTACGAGCAGTACTTC. Its protein is CAWSVIWGGTYEQYF.

The rearrangement joins TRBV7-8 to TRBJ1-2; the D gene is possibly TRBD1 (5 bases). Between the trimmed V and J ends, which lost 7 bases and 6 bases, there was a span of 18 bases. Germline CDR1 is SGHVS and CDR2 is FQNEAQ. The CDR3 has 14 amino acids. The CDR3 DNA reads as TGTGCCAGCACCACCCCGGGGGGATTTCATGGCTACACCTTC. This codes for CASTTPGGFHGYTF.

V usage is TRBV6-5 and J usage is TRBJ1-2; no clear D. CDR1 MNHEY and CDR2 SVGAGI come from the germline V gene. V was trimmed by 2 bases and J by 2 bases, leaving 9 bases between them. The CDR3 runs to 14 residues. The CDR3 nucleotides read TGTGCCAGCAGTTACGAGGGTTTGAACTATGGCTACACCTTC. Protein sequence: CASSYEGLNYGYTF.

This clone was detected once. V usage is TRBV5-6 and J usage is TRBJ2-7; D gene unclear. CDR1 SGHDT and CDR2 YYEEEE come from the germline V gene. V gave up 0 bases and J gave up 3 bases, with 7 bases separating them. This CDR3 spans 13 amino acids. The CDR3 spells CASSLGWDYEQYF. The CDR3 nucleotides read TGTGCCAGCAGCTTGGGGTGGGACTACGAGCAGTACTTC.

J is TRBJ1-2 and V is TRBV9; D gene uncertain. The CDR3 consists of 12 residues. CDR1 and CDR2 (germline): SGDLS, YYNGEE. V was shortened by 0 bases and J by 8 bases, with 8 bases between the two germline ends. The CDR3 sequence is CASSVDFRGYTF. Written as DNA, the CDR3 is TGTGCCAGCAGCGTAGATTTTAGGGGCTACACCTTC.

The V call is TRBV5-6, the J call TRBJ2-3; D perhaps matches TRBD1 (5 bases). Germline V gene lookup returns CDR1 SGHDT and CDR2 YYEEEE. V lost 0 bases to trimming and J lost 2 bases, with 7 bases between them. CDR3 size: 14 residues. This chain's CDR3 is CASSLDRTTDTQYF. The CDR3 DNA reads as TGTGCCAGCAGCTTGGACAGGACCACAGATACGCAGTATTTT.

V usage is TRBV15 and J usage is TRBJ1-5, with D unclear. The V gene lost 5 bases and the J gene lost 3 bases, with 17 bases spanning the gap. The CDR3 extends over 16 amino acids. CDR1 is LNHNV and CDR2 is YYDKDF in the germline V gene (reference sequence). This chain's CDR3 is CATSARSLALNQPQHF. The CDR3 DNA reads as TGTGCCACCAGCGCCCGCTCCTTGGCGCTCAATCAGCCCCAGCATTTT.

J is TRBJ2-7 and V is TRBV30, with 9 bases matching TRBD1. V gave up 1 base and J gave up 3 bases; unmatched junction bases: 7. Germline CDR1 reads GTSNPN; CDR2 reads SVGIG (reference sequence). The CDR3 loop spans 15 amino acids. CDR3 protein: CAWSAEQGAIYEQYF. The CDR3 DNA reads TGTGCCTGGAGTGCGGAACAGGGGGCGATCTACGAGCAGTACTTC.

The rearrangement links TRBV4-2 to TRBJ2-7; tentatively, D is TRBD2 (5 bases). The CDR3 spans 16 residues. V lost 3 bases, J lost 2 bases, and 17 bases lay in between. Germline V gene data show CDR1 as LGHNA and CDR2 as YNFKEQ. CDR3 nucleotides: TGTGCCAGCAGCCACCGGGGAGACAATTCCCCCTACGAGCAGTACTTC. Its translation: CASSHRGDNSPYEQYF.

This clone has only a few counts. V gene TRBV9 combines with J gene TRBJ2-3; TRBD2 agrees at 7 bases. The CDR3 consists of 18 residues. Germline CDR1 is SGDLS and CDR2 is YYNGEE. V dropped 0 bases and J dropped 6; count of bases not matched to a gene: 16. CDR3 bases: TGTGCCAGCAGCGTAGAAGGAGGTGGGGGGAGGGCCTTGGATACGCAGTATTTT. This translates into CASSVEGGGGRALDTQYF.